These 17 T cell receptor beta chains were sequenced from one sample in a study of cytomegalovirus exposure and HLA in healthy donors. Researchers ran the PCR with 60 Vbeta and 13 Jbeta primers. The table came from immunoSEQ multiplex PCR; TCRdb's copy has only in-frame clones and leaves some out. In the table there are around 120,000 clones, about three quarters of which are singletons. What was sequenced was PBMCs. The receptor set was obtained from a woman aged 60 to 75 in good health and CMV-seropositive.

The genes are TRBV4-1 and TRBJ2-1, with 9 positions matching TRBD1. The V segment lost 3 bases and the J segment 9 bases; nucleotides outside the gene matches: 18. CDR1 is MGHRA and CDR2 is YSYEKL in the germline V gene. The CDR3 runs to 18 residues. CDR3 nucleotide sequence: TGCGCCAGCAGCCAGGGGGAGTTTCCGGGACAGGGTAGTACTGAGCAGTTCTTC. Encoded protein: CASSQGEFPGQGSTEQFF.

The chain combines TRBV4-1 with TRBJ2-7; possibly TRBD1 for D (6 bases). Trimming took off 1 base at V and 1 base at J, with 8 bases between the two ends. The germline V gene has CDR1 MGHRA and CDR2 YSYEKL. There are 14 residues in the CDR3. The CDR3 loop reads CASSQGDMSYEQYF. The CDR3 DNA reads TGCGCCAGCAGCCAAGGGGACATGTCCTACGAGCAGTACTTC.

A remark on this clone: An end of the junction does not agree with germline; a read error may underlie this. The chain employs TRBV12-5 and TRBJ1-3; no clear D gene. The CDR3 has 15 residues. Per the germline V gene, CDR1 is LGHNT and CDR2 is FRNRAP. The CDR3 sequence is CASGLGLSSGNTIYF. CDR3 DNA: TGTGCTAGTGGGTTGGGCCTTAGCTCTGGAAACACCATATATTTT.

The V and J genes are TRBV9 and TRBJ1-1, with 8 bases that match TRBD1. This CDR3 has 17 residues. CDR1 is SGDLS and CDR2 is YYNGEE in the germline V gene. With 4 bases clipped from V and 1 base from J, the junction kept 12 bases outside the gene matches. As DNA, the CDR3 is TGTGCCAGCAGCCCTCGACAGGGGTCCCCGGGGAACACTGAAGCTTTCTTT. This gives the protein CASSPRQGSPGNTEAFF.

J is TRBJ2-3 and V is TRBV13, with 12 bases identical to TRBD2. CDR3 length equals 16 residues. Germline V gives CDR1 PRHDT, CDR2 FYEKMQ (reference sequence). V shed 4 bases, J shed 8 bases, and the junction held 10 bases outside the gene matches. The CDR3 is CASSSSGTSGSGTQYF. CDR3 bases: TGTGCCAGCAGCTCCTCTGGGACTAGCGGGTCAGGTACGCAGTATTTT.

The V call is TRBV18, the J call TRBJ2-7; 10 positions agree with TRBD1. V was clipped by 2 bases and J by 5 bases; unmatched bases: 0. The CDR3 contains 13 residues. The germline CDR1 and CDR2 sequences are KGHSH and LQKENI. The CDR3 loop reads CASSPGTGDEQYF. The CDR3 bases are TGTGCCAGCTCACCAGGGACAGGGGACGAGCAGTACTTC.

The chain recombines TRBV19 with TRBJ2-1; 8 nucleotides match TRBD2. The trim removed 0 bases at V and 9 bases at J, leaving 13 bases unmatched. The CDR3 is made up of 17 amino acids. The germline CDR1 and CDR2 sequences are LNHDA and SQIVND (reference sequence). In DNA, the CDR3 is TGTGCCAGTAGTATAGATCCCAGGACGGGGGGGCCGGGTGAGCAGTTCTTC. This encodes CASSIDPRTGGPGEQFF.

The V gene is TRBV6-5, the J gene TRBJ1-1; 7 bases match TRBD1. The CDR3 length is 13 residues. Trimming took 3 bases from V and 11 from J; bases not matched to a gene: 9. CDR1 is MNHEY and CDR2 is SVGAGI in the germline V gene. CDR3 sequence (DNA): TGTGCCAGCAGTTATGGGACAGCCATGAAGGCTTTCTTT. This codes for CASSYGTAMKAFF.

The V call is TRBV5-1, the J call TRBJ1-4; no reliable D call. The CDR3 sequence is 14 residues long. Trimming removed 6 bases at V and 0 bases at J, with 9 bases between. Germline values: CDR1 SGHRS, CDR2 YFSETQ. The CDR3 coding sequence is TGCGCCAGCACCCAGGCCCCAACTAATGAAAAACTGTTTTTT. This sequence encodes CASTQAPTNEKLFF.

This rearrangement joins TRBV27 to TRBJ1-4; perhaps TRBD1 as D (5 bases). V gave up 2 bases and J gave up 5 bases, with 12 bases separating them. The germline CDR1 and CDR2 sequences are MNHEY and SMNVEV (reference sequence). This CDR3 comprises 15 residues. In nucleotides, the CDR3 is TGTGCCAGCAGTTTAGTCTCAGGGCGAAATGAAAAACTGTTTTTT. Its protein is CASSLVSGRNEKLFF.

V and J are TRBV4-2 and TRBJ2-7; D is ambiguous. The CDR3 extends over 15 amino acids. CDR1 and CDR2 from the germline V gene are LGHNA and YNFKEQ. V lost 7 bases and J lost 0, with 16 bases in between. The CDR3 loop reads CASTSDAVSSYEQYF. The CDR3 DNA follows: TGTGCCAGCACCTCAGATGCGGTGAGCTCCTACGAGCAGTACTTC.

The count of this clone is one. The rearrangement links TRBV7-9 to TRBJ2-5; 7 bases match TRBD2. Germline loops: CDR1 SEHNR, CDR2 FQNEAQ (reference sequence). The CDR3 totals 14 residues. The ends lost 5 bases at V and 4 bases at J; junction bases unmatched: 7. This CDR3 reads CASSGLAVAETQYF. In DNA, the CDR3 is TGTGCCAGCAGCGGGCTAGCGGTGGCAGAGACCCAGTACTTC.

The chain combines TRBV10-1 with TRBJ2-5; D is unresolved. With 0 bases removed from V and 4 bases from J, the gap between germline ends came to 9 bases. This CDR3 has 14 amino acids. Germline CDR1 WNHNN, CDR2 SYGVQD (reference sequence). The CDR3 bases are TGCGCCAGCAGTGAGTCAAGCCCAGGAGAGACCCAGTACTTC. Translating gives CASSESSPGETQYF.

Details on this clone: The junction departs from germline at one end; a sequencing error may be responsible. The chain uses TRBV5-1 and TRBJ2-7, with 7 bases matching TRBD1. CDR1 SGHRS and CDR2 YFSETQ come from the germline V gene. The CDR3 has 12 amino acids. The CDR3 DNA reads TGCGCCAGCAGCATTGGGGGCCGGGACAGACTCTTC. Residues: CASSIGGRDRLF.

The chain's CDR3 is CASSLAGGDTEAFF. The CDR3 DNA reads TGTGCCAGCAGCTTGGCCGGGGGGGACACTGAAGCTTTCTTT. The chain links TRBV5-4 to TRBJ1-1; weak D call: TRBD1 (5 bases). V lost 0 bases to trimming and J lost 3 bases, with 9 bases between them. Germline CDR1 reads SGHNT; CDR2 reads YYREEE (reference sequence). There are 14 residues in the CDR3.

V gene TRBV13 combines with J gene TRBJ2-1; no clear D. This CDR3 is 11 amino acids long. CDR1 PRHDT and CDR2 FYEKMQ come from the germline V gene (reference sequence). V shed 6 bases and J shed 8 bases, with 8 bases lying between them. The CDR3 loop reads CASRVAHEQFF. For the CDR3, the DNA is TGTGCCAGCAGGGTGGCCCATGAGCAGTTCTTC. The variable domain in full, completed from reference TRBV13 and TRBJ2-1, reads AAGVIQSPRHLIKEKRETATLKCYPIPRHDTVYWYQQGPGQDPQFLISFYEKMQSDKGSIPDRFSAQQFSDYHSELNMSSLELGDSALYFCASRVAHEQFFGPGTRLTVL.

This chain joins TRBV10-3 and TRBJ1-2; 7 positions agree with TRBD1. The CDR3 runs 14 residues. J gave up 5 bases and V 2 bases, and 5 bases lay outside the gene matches. Germline loops: CDR1 ENHRY, CDR2 SYGVKD. CDR3: CAISEPSRGYGYTF. In DNA form, the CDR3 reads TGTGCCATCAGTGAGCCCAGCAGGGGGTATGGCTACACCTTC.